Sequencing of this T cell receptor (beta chain) was carried out in a study of blood T cell repertoires in COVID-19. As originally analysed: Estimation of nucleated cell counts relied on the amplification of reference gene primers. Method: immunoSEQ multiplex PCR; TCRdb's copy keeps in-frame clones and lacks some. Clonal size and the V and J genes are those of that table, whereas D and trimming came from the DNA. The sample has about 240,000 clones; around 89% are singletons. This CDR3 has 14 residues. With 2 bases removed from V and 5 bases from J, the gap between germline ends came to 12 bases. CDR1 is PRHDT, CDR2 FYEKMQ, per germline (reference sequence). Donors in Cohort 3 counted as recovered after two negative PCRs, clearance, or symptom resolution.

Sequencing was carried out using PBMCs or T cells enriched from blood (not recorded which). V gene TRBV13 combines with J gene TRBJ1-1; D is perhaps TRBD1 (5 bases). This clonotype originated in a woman between 25 and 40 years old who had recovered from COVID-19. The CDR3 bases are TGTGCCAGCAGCTTACTTCAGGGAAGAACTGAAGCTTTCTTT. It yields the protein CASSLLQGRTEAFF.